This TCR beta chain was sequenced for a study of shared clonotypes between healthy human individuals. Germline-derived CDR1 and CDR2 are LNHNV and YYDKDF (reference sequence). This CDR3 is built from 15 residues. The V gene end was trimmed by 1 base and the J gene end by 7 bases; junction bases not matched to a gene: 5. Sequencing was performed with immunoSEQ multiplex PCR; in TCRdb, only in-frame clones are kept and a portion is missing. The sample has approximately 710,000 clones, 90% seen once. The receptor was derived from a man between 18 and 29 years old in good health. Some clones in this sample may be carry-over from other donors' samples. The source material was memory CD8+ T cells from PBMCs. Documented subset: CD45RO+ cells pooled with CCR7-negative TemRA cells. The rearrangement uses TRBV15 and TRBJ2-5; TRBD2 matches at 11 bases. The CDR3 spells CATSRAGLAGGTQYF. DNA of the CDR3: TGTGCCACCAGCAGAGCCGGTCTAGCGGGGGGGACCCAGTACTTC. Full variable domain (remainder filled in from reference TRBV15 and TRBJ2-5): DAMVIQNPRYQVTQFGKPVTLSCSQTLNHNVMYWYQQKSSQAPKLLFHYYDKDFNNEADTPDNFQSRRPNTSFCFLDIRSPGLGDTAMYLCATSRAGLAGGTQYFGPGTRLLVL.